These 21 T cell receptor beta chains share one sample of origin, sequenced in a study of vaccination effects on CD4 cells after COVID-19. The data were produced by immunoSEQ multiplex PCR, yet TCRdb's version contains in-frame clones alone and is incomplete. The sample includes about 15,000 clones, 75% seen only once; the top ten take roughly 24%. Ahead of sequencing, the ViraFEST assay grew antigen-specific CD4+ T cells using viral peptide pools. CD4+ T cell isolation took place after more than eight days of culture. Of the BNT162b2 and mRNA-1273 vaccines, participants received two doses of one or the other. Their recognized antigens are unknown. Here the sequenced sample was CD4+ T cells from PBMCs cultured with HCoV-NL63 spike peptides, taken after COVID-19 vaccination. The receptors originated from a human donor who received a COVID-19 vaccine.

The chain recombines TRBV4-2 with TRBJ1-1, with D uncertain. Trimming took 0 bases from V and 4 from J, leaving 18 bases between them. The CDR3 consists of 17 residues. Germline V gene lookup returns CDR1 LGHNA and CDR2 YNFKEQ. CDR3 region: CASSQEVTFGGRTEAFF. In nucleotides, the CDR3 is TGTGCCAGCAGCCAAGAAGTGACTTTCGGTGGACGCACTGAAGCTTTCTTT.

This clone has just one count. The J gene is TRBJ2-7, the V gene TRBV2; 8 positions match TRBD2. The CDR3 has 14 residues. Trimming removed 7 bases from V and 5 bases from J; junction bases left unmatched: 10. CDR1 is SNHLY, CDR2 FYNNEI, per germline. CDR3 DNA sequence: TGTGCCAGCAAGGTTCAAGGCGGGAGGAACGAGCAGTACTTC. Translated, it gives CASKVQGGRNEQYF.

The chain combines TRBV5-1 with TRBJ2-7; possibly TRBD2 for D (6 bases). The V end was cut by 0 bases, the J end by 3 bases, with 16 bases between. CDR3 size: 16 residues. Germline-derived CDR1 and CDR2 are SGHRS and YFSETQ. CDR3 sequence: CASSLAVGGIDYEQYF. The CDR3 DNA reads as TGCGCCAGCAGCTTGGCGGTGGGGGGAATTGACTACGAGCAGTACTTC.

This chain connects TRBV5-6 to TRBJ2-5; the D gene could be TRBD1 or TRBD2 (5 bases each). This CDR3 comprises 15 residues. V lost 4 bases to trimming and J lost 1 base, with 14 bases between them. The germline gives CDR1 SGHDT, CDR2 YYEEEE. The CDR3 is CASSPGSWAQETQYF. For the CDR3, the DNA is TGTGCCAGCAGCCCAGGGAGTTGGGCCCAAGAGACCCAGTACTTC.

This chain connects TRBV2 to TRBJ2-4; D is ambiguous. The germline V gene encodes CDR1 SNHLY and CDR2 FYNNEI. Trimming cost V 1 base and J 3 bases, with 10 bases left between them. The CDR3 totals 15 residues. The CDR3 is CASSEERLFKNIQYF. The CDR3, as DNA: TGTGCCAGCAGTGAAGAGAGACTTTTCAAAAACATTCAGTACTTC.

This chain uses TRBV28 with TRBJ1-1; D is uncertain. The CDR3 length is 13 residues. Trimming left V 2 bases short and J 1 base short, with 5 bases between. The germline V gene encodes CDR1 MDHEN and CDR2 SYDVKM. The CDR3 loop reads CASSLRRNTEAFF. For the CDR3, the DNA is TGTGCCAGCAGTTTACGACGGAACACTGAAGCTTTCTTT.

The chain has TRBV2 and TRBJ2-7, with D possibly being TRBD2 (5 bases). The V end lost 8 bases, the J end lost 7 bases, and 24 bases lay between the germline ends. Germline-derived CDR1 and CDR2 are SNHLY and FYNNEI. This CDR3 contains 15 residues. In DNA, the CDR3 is TGTGCCAGCGCTTCAGGAGAGGGCTCCCTCGGGGAGCAGTACTTC. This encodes CASASGEGSLGEQYF.

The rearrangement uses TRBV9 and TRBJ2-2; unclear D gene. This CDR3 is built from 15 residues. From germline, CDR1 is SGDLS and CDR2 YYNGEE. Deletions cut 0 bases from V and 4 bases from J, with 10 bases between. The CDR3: CASSVGSTITGELFF. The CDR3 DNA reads TGTGCCAGCAGCGTAGGATCCACGATCACCGGGGAGCTGTTTTTT. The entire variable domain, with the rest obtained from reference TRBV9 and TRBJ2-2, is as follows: DSGVTQTPKHLITATGQRVTLRCSPRSGDLSVYWYQQSLDQGLQFLIQYYNGEERAKGNILERFSAQQFPDLHSELNLSSLELGDSALYFCASSVGSTITGELFFGEGSRLTVL.

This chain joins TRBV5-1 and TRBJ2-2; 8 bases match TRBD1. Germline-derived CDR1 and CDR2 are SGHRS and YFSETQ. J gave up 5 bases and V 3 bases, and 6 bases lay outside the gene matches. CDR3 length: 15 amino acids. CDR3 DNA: TGCGCCAGCAGCTCAGGGGGCTTCGAAACCGGGGAGCTGTTTTTT. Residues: CASSSGGFETGELFF.

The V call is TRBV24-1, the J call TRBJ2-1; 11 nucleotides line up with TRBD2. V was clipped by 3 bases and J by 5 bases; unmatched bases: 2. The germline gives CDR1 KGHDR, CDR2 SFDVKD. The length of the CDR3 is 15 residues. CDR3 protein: CATSDGTSGDNEQFF. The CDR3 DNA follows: TGTGCCACCAGTGATGGGACTAGCGGTGACAATGAGCAGTTCTTC.

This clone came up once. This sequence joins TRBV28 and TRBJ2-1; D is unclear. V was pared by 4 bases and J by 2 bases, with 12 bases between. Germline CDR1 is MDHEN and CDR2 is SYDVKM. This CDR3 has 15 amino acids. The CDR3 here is CASSSTGSPYNEQFF. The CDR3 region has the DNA TGTGCCAGCAGTTCCACCGGCTCCCCCTACAATGAGCAGTTCTTC.

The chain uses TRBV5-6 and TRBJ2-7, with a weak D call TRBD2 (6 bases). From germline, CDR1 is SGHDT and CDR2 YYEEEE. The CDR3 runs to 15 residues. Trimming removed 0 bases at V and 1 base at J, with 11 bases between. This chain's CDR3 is CASSLAAGPSYEQYF. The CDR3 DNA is TGTGCCAGCAGCTTGGCGGCGGGACCTTCCTACGAGCAGTACTTC.

The CDR3 sequence: CASSWGTSAATDTQYF. CDR3 DNA: TGTGCCAGCAGCTGGGGGACTAGCGCGGCCACAGATACGCAGTATTTT. The rearrangement links TRBV7-2 to TRBJ2-3; 10 nucleotides agree with TRBD2. The CDR3 spans 16 residues. CDR1 and CDR2 (germline): SGHTA, FQGNSA. With V trimmed by 4 bases and J by 2 bases, 6 bases remained unmatched.

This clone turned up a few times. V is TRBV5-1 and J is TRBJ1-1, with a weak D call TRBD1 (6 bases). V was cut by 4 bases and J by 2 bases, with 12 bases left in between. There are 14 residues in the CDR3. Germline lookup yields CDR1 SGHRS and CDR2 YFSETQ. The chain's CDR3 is CASSPGHQNTEAFF. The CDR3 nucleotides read TGCGCCAGCAGCCCGGGACACCAAAACACTGAAGCTTTCTTT.

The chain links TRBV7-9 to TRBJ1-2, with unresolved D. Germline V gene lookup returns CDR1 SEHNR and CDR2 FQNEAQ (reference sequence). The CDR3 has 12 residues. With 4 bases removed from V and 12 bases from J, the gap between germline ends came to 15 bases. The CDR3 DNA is TGTGCCAGCAGCTATGACCGGGTAGAAAACACCTTC. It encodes CASSYDRVENTF.

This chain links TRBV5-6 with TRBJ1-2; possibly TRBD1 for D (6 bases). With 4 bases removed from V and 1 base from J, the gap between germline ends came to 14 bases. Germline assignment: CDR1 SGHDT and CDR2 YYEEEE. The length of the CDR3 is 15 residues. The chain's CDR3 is CASSPQGALNYGYTF. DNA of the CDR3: TGTGCCAGCAGCCCACAGGGTGCCCTTAACTATGGCTACACCTTC.

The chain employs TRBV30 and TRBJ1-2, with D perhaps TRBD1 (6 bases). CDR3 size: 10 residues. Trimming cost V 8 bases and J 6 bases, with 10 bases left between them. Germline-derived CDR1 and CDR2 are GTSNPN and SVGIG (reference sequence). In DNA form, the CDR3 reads TGTGCCATCAACAGGGATGGCTACACCTTC. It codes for CAINRDGYTF.

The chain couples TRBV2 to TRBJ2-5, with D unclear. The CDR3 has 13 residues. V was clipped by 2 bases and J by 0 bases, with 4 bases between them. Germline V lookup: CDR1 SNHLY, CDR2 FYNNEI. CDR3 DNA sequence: TGTGCCAGCAGTGAAACTCACCAAGAGACCCAGTACTTC. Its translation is CASSETHQETQYF.

The DNA of the CDR3 is TGTGCCAGTAGTACCCTCCCATTCGGGCGGACTCCATGGGATGGCTACACCTTC. Translation gives CASSTLPFGRTPWDGYTF. This rearrangement joins TRBV19 to TRBJ1-2, with D unclear. V lost 4 bases to trimming and J lost 6 bases, with 27 bases between them. This CDR3 region has 18 residues. CDR1 is LNHDA, CDR2 SQIVND, per germline (reference sequence).

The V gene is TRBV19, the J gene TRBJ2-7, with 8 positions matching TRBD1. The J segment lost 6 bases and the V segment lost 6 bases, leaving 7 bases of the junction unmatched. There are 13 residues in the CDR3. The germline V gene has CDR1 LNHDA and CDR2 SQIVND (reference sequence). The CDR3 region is CASSSDRVSEQYF. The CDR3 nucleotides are TGTGCCAGTAGCTCGGACAGGGTAAGCGAGCAGTACTTC.

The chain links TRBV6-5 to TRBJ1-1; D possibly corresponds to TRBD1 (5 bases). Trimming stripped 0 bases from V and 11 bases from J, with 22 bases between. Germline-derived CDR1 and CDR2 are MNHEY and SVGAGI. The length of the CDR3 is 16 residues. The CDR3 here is CASSYSLIDGGNGAFF. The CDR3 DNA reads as TGTGCCAGCAGTTACTCTTTGATTGACGGGGGAAATGGGGCTTTCTTT.